This entry describes one T cell receptor (beta chain). As yet, its antigen is unknown. The data stem from a study of cytomegalovirus exposure and HLA in healthy donors. PCR amplification relied on 60 Vbeta primers (plus 13 Jbeta primers). Some clones are missing from TCRdb's copy, which holds only in-frame ones; the method was immunoSEQ multiplex PCR. The sample contains about 120,000 clones, 70% to 75% of which appear only once. Study observations and caveats: Productive status was seen about 87% or about 30% of the time for most TCR beta V segments in an earlier analysis. In vitro experiments confirmed that a few CMV-associated chains were specific for CMV antigens. Reportedly, diagnosis of cytomegalovirus status by the classifier showed high specificity and sensitivity.

Trimming took 4 bases from V and 3 from J, leaving 24 bases between them. The CDR3 runs to 18 residues. CDR1 is SGHTA and CDR2 is FQGNSA in the germline V gene. The chain joins TRBV7-2 to TRBJ1-2; tentatively, D is TRBD1 (6 bases). The TCR was taken from a woman aged 40 to 50 in good health and CMV-seronegative. The sequenced sample consisted of PBMCs. CDR3 sequence reads: CASSSLPDRIVGDYGYTF. The CDR3 coding sequence is TGTGCCAGCAGCTCTCTACCCGACAGGATCGTCGGGGACTATGGCTACACCTTC.